Listed below are T cell receptor beta chains from one sample, sequenced in a study of coeliac disease. The protocol was immunoSEQ multiplex PCR, while the TCRdb copy is restricted to in-frame clones and leaves out a portion. Altogether under 10,000 clones are present, 57% being singletons, with the ten largest covering about 10%. Sequenced sample: intraepithelial lymphocytes from the gut. The origin of the receptors is a woman aged 55-75 years with celiac disease. Both conserved end residues are part of each CDR3. The D gene is left open where the match is weak. The size field is filled for only some rows; it gives once, few, many or a size class.

v_gene	j_gene	d_gene	abundance	CDR3aa	CDR3nt
TRBV5-3	TRBJ2-3	TRBD2	-	CARSPGTELMAGGPTDTQYF	TGTGCCAGAAGCCCCGGGACGGAGCTAATGGCGGGAGGTCCCACAGATACGCAGTATTTT
TRBV5-6	TRBJ1-1	-	few	CASSLTGLTEAFF	TGTGCCAGCAGCCTAACAGGGCTAACTGAAGCTTTCTTT
TRBV5-1	TRBJ2-7	TRBD2	-	CASSLVLRGDSYEQYF	TGCGCCAGCAGCTTGGTTTTGCGGGGGGACTCCTACGAGCAGTACTTC
TRBV2	TRBJ1-4	-	-	CASRSTTGKTNEKLFF	TGTGCCAGCAGGTCGACTACAGGGAAGACTAATGAAAAACTGTTTTTT
TRBV30	TRBJ2-7	-	few	CACQGLSYEQYF	TGTGCCTGCCAGGGGCTTTCCTACGAGCAGTACTTC
TRBV16	TRBJ1-2	-	-	CASSQVAGSNYGYTF	TGTGCCAGCAGCCAAGTAGCGGGCAGCAACTATGGCTACACCTTC
TRBV5-1	TRBJ2-5	TRBD1	-	CASSLDGTGEETQYF	TGCGCCAGCAGCTTGGACGGGACAGGGGAAGAGACCCAGTACTTC
TRBV19	TRBJ1-6	TRBD1	-	CASRSPPDRGDSPLHF	TGTGCCAGTAGAAGCCCCCCCGACAGGGGAGATTCACCCCTCCACTTT
TRBV5-4	TRBJ2-5	TRBD1	large	CASSEDREETQYF	TGTGCCAGCAGCGAGGACAGGGAGGAGACCCAGTACTTC
TRBV2	TRBJ1-3	-	medium-sized	CASSDLFDTIYF	TGTGCCAGCAGTGATTTATTCGACACCATATATTTT
TRBV18	TRBJ2-1	TRBD2	few	CASSDLGRGNEQFF	TGTGCCAGCTCGGACCTGGGGCGGGGGAATGAGCAGTTCTTC
TRBV2	TRBJ2-1	-	large	CASRKGWVGSSYNEQFF	TGTGCCAGCAGGAAGGGGTGGGTCGGGAGCTCCTACAATGAGCAGTTCTTC
TRBV18	TRBJ1-1	-	-	CASSRERPPSTEAFF	TGTGCCAGCTCACGTGAGAGGCCCCCCTCCACTGAAGCTTTCTTT
TRBV2	TRBJ1-1	-	-	CASILTRDTEAFF	TGTGCCAGCATTTTGACGCGGGACACTGAAGCTTTCTTT
TRBV2	TRBJ1-1	-	-	CACFGLLNTEAFF	TGTGCCTGCTTTGGCTTACTGAACACTGAAGCTTTCTTT
TRBV4-1	TRBJ1-3	-	-	CASSSGWRNSGNTIYF	TGCGCCAGCAGCAGTGGCTGGCGGAACTCTGGAAACACCATATATTTT
TRBV2	TRBJ1-4	-	-	CASSDLGQHEKLFF	TGTGCCAGCAGTGACCTAGGACAGCATGAAAAACTGTTTTTT
TRBV7-2	TRBJ2-5	TRBD2	few	CASSLGTSGGLGETQYF	TGTGCCAGCAGCTTAGGGACTAGCGGGGGCCTCGGGGAGACCCAGTACTTC
TRBV30	TRBJ1-1	-	-	CAWSVTGGRRAFF	TGTGCCTGGAGTGTAACCGGGGGGCGCAGAGCTTTCTTT
TRBV5-1	TRBJ2-1	TRBD2	once	CASSLSGAYNEQFF	TGCGCCAGCAGCTTGAGCGGGGCCTACAATGAGCAGTTCTTC
TRBV7-2	TRBJ1-4	TRBD1	-	CASSLALPGQGYNEKLFF	TGTGCCAGCAGCTTAGCCCTACCGGGACAGGGTTATAATGAAAAACTGTTTTTT
TRBV6-5	TRBJ2-7	-	-	CASISWSPYEQYF	TGTGCCAGCATTAGCTGGTCTCCCTACGAGCAGTACTTC
TRBV19	TRBJ2-7	-	few	CASSIGQGGYEQYF	TGTGCCAGTAGTATCGGCCAGGGAGGCTACGAGCAGTACTTC
TRBV5-4	TRBJ2-7	-	-	CASSLGYGSDEQYF	TGTGCCAGCAGCTTGGGGTATGGTAGCGACGAGCAGTACTTC
TRBV29-1	TRBJ2-1	-	few	CSVQEAGAEFF	TGCAGCGTCCAAGAAGCAGGGGCAGAGTTCTTC
TRBV5-4	TRBJ1-1	-	-	CASSLWQGNTEAFF	TGTGCCAGCAGCTTGTGGCAGGGCAACACTGAAGCTTTCTTT
TRBV28	TRBJ1-6	-	once	CASGGGGQYNSPLHF	TGTGCCAGCGGAGGAGGAGGACAGTATAATTCACCCCTCCACTTT
TRBV19	TRBJ2-7	TRBD2	-	CASSITSGRAYEQYF	TGTGCCAGTAGTATCACTAGCGGGAGGGCCTACGAGCAGTACTTC
TRBV29-1	TRBJ1-2	-	few	CSVVKGGGYTF	TGCAGCGTGGTGAAGGGAGGTGGCTACACCTTC
TRBV18	TRBJ1-5	-	-	CASSPVTGPNQPQHF	TGTGCCAGCTCACCGGTGACAGGCCCCAATCAGCCCCAGCATTTT
TRBV25-1	TRBJ1-2	-	few	CASSEVAVGQLYGYTF	TGTGCCAGCAGTGAAGTCGCCGTAGGACAGCTCTATGGCTACACCTTC
TRBV10-3	TRBJ1-2	-	-	CAIAAAFYGYTF	TGTGCCATCGCGGCGGCCTTCTATGGCTACACCTTC
TRBV19	TRBJ1-1	-	few	CASRRQRTANTEAFF	TGTGCCAGTAGGCGGCAGCGGACGGCCAACACTGAAGCTTTCTTT
TRBV9	TRBJ2-7	TRBD2	medium-sized	CASSVEGTSGDEQYF	TGTGCCAGCAGCGTAGAAGGGACTAGCGGGGACGAGCAGTACTTC
TRBV15	TRBJ2-7	-	-	CATSSTGFSYEQYF	TGTGCCACCAGCAGTACAGGGTTCTCCTACGAGCAGTACTTC
TRBV6-1	TRBJ1-5	-	-	CASSEFILGGNQPQHF	TGTGCCAGCAGTGAATTCATTTTAGGGGGCAATCAGCCCCAGCATTTT
TRBV28	TRBJ1-2	TRBD1	-	CASSAPGQDDYGYTF	TGTGCCAGTTCTGCCCCGGGACAGGATGACTATGGCTACACCTTC
TRBV18	TRBJ1-1	-	-	CASSPPVGAGSEAFF	TGTGCCAGCTCACCACCGGTGGGGGCAGGATCTGAAGCTTTCTTT
TRBV6-4	TRBJ2-1	TRBD2	medium-sized	CASSDGAGVDEQFF	TGTGCCAGCAGTGATGGAGCGGGAGTCGATGAGCAGTTCTTC
TRBV5-4	TRBJ2-5	TRBD2	-	CASSLEAAGGPETQYF	TGTGCCAGCAGCTTGGAGGCTGCGGGAGGGCCGGAGACCCAGTACTTC
TRBV6-5	TRBJ1-1	TRBD1	few	CASSYGKTGDTEAFF	TGTGCCAGCAGTTACGGGAAGACAGGGGACACTGAAGCTTTCTTT
TRBV15	TRBJ2-5	TRBD1	-	CATSVDRDGETQYF	TGTGCCACCAGCGTCGACAGGGATGGGGAGACCCAGTACTTC